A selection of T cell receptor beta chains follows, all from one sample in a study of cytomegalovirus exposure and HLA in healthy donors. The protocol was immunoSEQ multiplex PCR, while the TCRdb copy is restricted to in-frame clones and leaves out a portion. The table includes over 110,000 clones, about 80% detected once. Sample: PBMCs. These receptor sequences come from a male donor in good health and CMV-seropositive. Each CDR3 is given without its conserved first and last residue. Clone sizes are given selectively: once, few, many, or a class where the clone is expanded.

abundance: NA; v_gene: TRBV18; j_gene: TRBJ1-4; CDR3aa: ASSPRQGLDEKLF
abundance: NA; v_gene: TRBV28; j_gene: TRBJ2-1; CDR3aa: ASSFAFGTSGYNEQF
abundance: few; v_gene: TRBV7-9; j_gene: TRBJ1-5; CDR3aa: ASSTGDRVPQPQH
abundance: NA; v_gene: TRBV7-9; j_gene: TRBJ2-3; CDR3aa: ASSSRPGLSTDTQY
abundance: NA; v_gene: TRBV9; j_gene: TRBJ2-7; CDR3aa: ASSVYGTGTYEQY
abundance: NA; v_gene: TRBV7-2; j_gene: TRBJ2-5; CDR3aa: ASSPRWDSQETQY
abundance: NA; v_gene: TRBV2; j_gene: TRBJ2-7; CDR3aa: ASRKRDRGYEQY
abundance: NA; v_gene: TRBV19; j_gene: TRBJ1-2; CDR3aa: ASSPGWSYGYT
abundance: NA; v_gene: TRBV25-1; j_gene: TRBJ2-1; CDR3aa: ASSGRDLANEQF
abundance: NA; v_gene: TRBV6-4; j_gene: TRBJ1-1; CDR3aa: ASSSEGGKAF
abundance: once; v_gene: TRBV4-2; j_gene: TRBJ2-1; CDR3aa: ASSLGLADYNEQF
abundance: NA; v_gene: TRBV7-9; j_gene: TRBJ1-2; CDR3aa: ASVRFQGQSFGDGYT
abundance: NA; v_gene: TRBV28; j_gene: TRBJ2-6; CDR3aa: ASSPGLAGYSGANVLT
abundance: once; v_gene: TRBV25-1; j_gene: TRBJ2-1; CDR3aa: ASRSSGSSNEQF
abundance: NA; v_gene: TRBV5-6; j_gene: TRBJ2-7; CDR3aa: ASSLWGRYEQY
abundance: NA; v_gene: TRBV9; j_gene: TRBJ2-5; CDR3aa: ASSGGHLGVGETQY
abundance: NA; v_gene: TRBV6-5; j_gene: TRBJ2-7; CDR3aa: ASSRGTGGSYEQY
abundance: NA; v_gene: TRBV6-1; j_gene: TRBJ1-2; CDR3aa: ASTNGPGPHGYT
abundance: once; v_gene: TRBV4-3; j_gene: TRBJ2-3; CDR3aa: ASSRTWRTSADTQY
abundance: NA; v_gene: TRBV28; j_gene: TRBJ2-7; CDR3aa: ASSPGPRAYEQY
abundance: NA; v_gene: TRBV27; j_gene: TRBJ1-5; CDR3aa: ASRPGQGASRVGQPQH
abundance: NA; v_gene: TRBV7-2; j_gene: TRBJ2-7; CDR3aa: ASSNSGGAYEQY
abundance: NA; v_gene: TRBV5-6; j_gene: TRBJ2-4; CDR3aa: ASNHWIQGLAKNIQY
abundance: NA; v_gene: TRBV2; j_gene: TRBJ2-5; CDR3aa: ASRDGYQETQY
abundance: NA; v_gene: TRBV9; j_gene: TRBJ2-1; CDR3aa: ASSVVSGRAYNEQF
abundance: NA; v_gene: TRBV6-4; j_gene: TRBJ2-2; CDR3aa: ASSPLAGGPTGELF
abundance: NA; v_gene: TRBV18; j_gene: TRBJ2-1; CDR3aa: ASSEAVLYNEQF
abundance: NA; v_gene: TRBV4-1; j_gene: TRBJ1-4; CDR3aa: ASRRQGGNEKLF
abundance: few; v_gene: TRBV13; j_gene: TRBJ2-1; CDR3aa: ASSGLGGGLNEQF
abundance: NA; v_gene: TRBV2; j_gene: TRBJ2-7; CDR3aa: ASTRDRAYEQY
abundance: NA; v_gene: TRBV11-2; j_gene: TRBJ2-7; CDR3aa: ASSLLSGGGNEQY
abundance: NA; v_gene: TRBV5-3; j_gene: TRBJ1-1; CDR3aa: ATEDTEAF
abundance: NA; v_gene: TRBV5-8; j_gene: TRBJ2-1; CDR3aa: ASSFPVALGLYNEQF
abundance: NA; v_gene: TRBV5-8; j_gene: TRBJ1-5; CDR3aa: ASSLGPGQPQH
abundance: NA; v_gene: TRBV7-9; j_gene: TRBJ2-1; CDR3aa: ASSHGTSGGRSNEQF
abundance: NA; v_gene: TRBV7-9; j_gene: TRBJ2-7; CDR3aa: ASSSAMASRPHEQY
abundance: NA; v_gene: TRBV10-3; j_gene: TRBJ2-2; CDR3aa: AISPTQITGELF
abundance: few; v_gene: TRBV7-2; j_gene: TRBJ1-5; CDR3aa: ASSPRTGQPQH
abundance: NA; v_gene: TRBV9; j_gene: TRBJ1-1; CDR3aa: ASSPQGTNTEAF
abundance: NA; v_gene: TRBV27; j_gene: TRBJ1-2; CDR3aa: ASSHYRGREGYT
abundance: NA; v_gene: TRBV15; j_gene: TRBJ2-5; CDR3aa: ATSRDNQGTGETQY